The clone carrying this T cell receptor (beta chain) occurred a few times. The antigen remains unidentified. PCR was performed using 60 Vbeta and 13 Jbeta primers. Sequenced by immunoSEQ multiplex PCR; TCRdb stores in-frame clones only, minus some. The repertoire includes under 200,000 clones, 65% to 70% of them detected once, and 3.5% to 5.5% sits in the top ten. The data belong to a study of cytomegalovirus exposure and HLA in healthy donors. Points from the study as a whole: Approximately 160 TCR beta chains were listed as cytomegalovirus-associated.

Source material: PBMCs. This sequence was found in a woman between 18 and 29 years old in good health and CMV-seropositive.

CDR3 sequence: CATSRATGPLNTEAFF. DNA for the CDR3: TGTGCCACCAGCAGAGCTACAGGACCATTGAACACTGAAGCTTTCTTT. This sequence joins TRBV15 and TRBJ1-1, with D maybe TRBD1 (5 bases). The CDR3 loop spans 16 amino acids. CDR1 is LNHNV and CDR2 is YYDKDF in the germline V gene (reference sequence). Trimming took off 1 base at V and 0 bases at J, with 12 bases between the two ends.